Below, 22 T cell receptor beta chains from the same sample are listed, as sequenced in a study of CD8+ T cells in alopecia areata. Extracted RNA was reverse transcribed, and the resulting cDNA served as sequencing template. Assay: immunoSEQ multiplex PCR; the TCRdb copy retains only in-frame clones and omits some. There are some 51,000 clones in the sample; about 96% occur only once, and roughly 24% lies in the top ten. The source was CD8+ T cells sorted from blood, collected at week 0. The receptors derive from a human donor with alopecia areata.

The rearrangement joins TRBV7-9 to TRBJ2-7; a weak D match, TRBD2 (5 bases). Germline CDR1 reads SEHNR; CDR2 reads FQNEAQ (reference sequence). Trimming stripped 8 bases from V and 6 bases from J, with 17 bases between. The CDR3 totals 13 residues. In nucleotides, the CDR3 is TGTGCCAGCCTCACAAGCTTCGGGGTCGAGCAGTACTTC. Protein: CASLTSFGVEQYF.

This sequence joins TRBV19 and TRBJ2-2; maybe TRBD2 (5 bases). CDR1 LNHDA and CDR2 SQIVND come from the germline V gene (reference sequence). This CDR3 is built from 15 residues. The V end lost 8 bases, the J end lost 0 bases, and 13 bases lay between the germline ends. The CDR3 DNA reads TGTGCCAGTCTACCCGGGGAGCCGAACACCGGGGAGCTGTTTTTT. Its translation is CASLPGEPNTGELFF.

The V call is TRBV2, the J call TRBJ2-1; D gene uncertain. CDR3 length equals 13 residues. Germline CDR1 SNHLY, CDR2 FYNNEI. The V and J ends lost 7 bases and 5 bases respectively, with 12 bases between them. CDR3 sequence (DNA): TGTGCCAGCAAGGCGAAGAACAACAATGAGCAGTTCTTC. This sequence encodes CASKAKNNNEQFF.

This chain joins TRBV19 and TRBJ2-6, with D unclear. The ends were cut back, 3 bases at V and 2 bases at J, with 2 bases in the middle. Germline CDR1 LNHDA, CDR2 SQIVND (reference sequence). This CDR3 is 13 amino acids long. The CDR3: CASSIAGANVLTF. CDR3 DNA sequence: TGTGCCAGTAGTATTGCTGGGGCCAACGTCCTGACTTTC.

This clone was seen a single time. The chain joins TRBV27 to TRBJ2-7; TRBD1 might be the D (7 bases). CDR1 and CDR2 from the germline V gene are MNHEY and SMNVEV (reference sequence). Trimming shortened V by 2 bases and J by 5 bases, and 13 bases separated the two germline ends. The CDR3 extends over 14 amino acids. The CDR3 region is CASSLRQGEDEQYF. CDR3 DNA sequence: TGTGCCAGCAGTTTAAGGCAGGGGGAGGACGAGCAGTACTTC.

This chain connects TRBV27 to TRBJ2-1; 11 positions agree with TRBD1. CDR3 length equals 16 residues. V lost 5 bases and J lost 3; bases outside the gene matches: 6. Germline V gene lookup returns CDR1 MNHEY and CDR2 SMNVEV (reference sequence). This chain's CDR3 is CASSPPGQGVYNEQFF. The DNA of the CDR3 is TGTGCCAGCAGTCCCCCGGGACAGGGGGTCTACAATGAGCAGTTCTTC.

The chain is built from TRBV7-9 and TRBJ1-2; D unclear. The CDR3 loop spans 14 amino acids. V lost 5 bases, J lost 3 bases, and 13 bases lay in between. Germline V gene sequence: CDR1 SEHNR, CDR2 FQNEAQ (reference sequence). CDR3 coding DNA: TGTGCCAGCAGCCTGCCGGTAGTGGACTATGGCTACACCTTC. This gives the protein CASSLPVVDYGYTF.

The CDR3: CATSLGVLTDTQYF. The CDR3 DNA is TGTGCCACCAGTCTCGGGGTACTAACAGATACGCAGTATTTT. The chain couples TRBV15 to TRBJ2-3, with D perhaps TRBD2 (5 bases). The CDR3 totals 14 residues. Deletions cut 6 bases from V and 3 bases from J, with 13 bases between. The germline V gene encodes CDR1 LNHNV and CDR2 YYDKDF (reference sequence).

This rearrangement joins TRBV30 to TRBJ2-7; 12 bases fit TRBD1. This CDR3 is 14 amino acids long. V gave up 2 bases and J gave up 7 bases; unmatched junction bases: 6. Germline CDR1 reads GTSNPN; CDR2 reads SVGIG (reference sequence). As DNA, the CDR3 is TGTGCCTGGAGTCGAGGGACAGGGGGCCCAGAGCAGTACTTC. Translation gives CAWSRGTGGPEQYF.

This clone was seen just once. The gene calls are TRBV4-2 and TRBJ2-5, with D tentatively TRBD1 (6 bases). CDR3 length equals 16 residues. Trimming shortened V by 0 bases and J by 5 bases, and 16 bases separated the two germline ends. The germline CDR1 and CDR2 sequences are LGHNA and YNFKEQ. CDR3 loop: CASSQEVGAKGETQYF. The CDR3 DNA sequence: TGTGCCAGCAGCCAAGAGGTGGGGGCTAAAGGGGAGACCCAGTACTTC.

This chain links TRBV6-5 with TRBJ2-7; tentatively, D is TRBD2 (8 bases). CDR1 and CDR2 from the germline V gene are MNHEY and SVGAGI. Trimming removed 6 bases at V and 3 bases at J, with 18 bases between. The CDR3 contains 15 residues. CDR3 bases: TGTGCCAGCAGCTCCCGGGAGGGGGCCAACTACGAGCAGTACTTC. It translates to CASSSREGANYEQYF.

The chain recombines TRBV7-6 with TRBJ2-5, with 10 positions matching TRBD2. Unmatched junction bases numbered 8, after V lost 5 bases and J lost 2 bases. The CDR3 sequence is 16 residues long. Germline CDR1 SGHVS, CDR2 FNYEAQ. The CDR3 sequence is CASSPELAGIQETQYF. The CDR3 nucleotides are TGTGCCAGCAGCCCAGAACTAGCGGGGATTCAAGAGACCCAGTACTTC.

This chain uses TRBV29-1 with TRBJ2-1; 10 bases agree with TRBD2. After removal of 7 bases from V and 0 bases from J, the junction contained 12 bases not matched to a gene. The CDR3 totals 17 residues. The germline gives CDR1 SQVTM, CDR2 ANQGSEA. The CDR3, as DNA: TGCAGCGCCGTAGGTCTAGCGGGGGCCAGCTCCTACAATGAGCAGTTCTTC. Protein product: CSAVGLAGASSYNEQFF.

CDR3: CASIGSGGIITNTGELFF. The CDR3, as DNA: TGTGCCAGTATCGGCAGCGGGGGAATTATCACCAACACCGGGGAGCTGTTTTTT. V is TRBV19 and J is TRBJ2-2, with TRBD2 identical over 8 bases. V gave up 7 bases and J gave up 2 bases; unmatched junction bases: 15. Germline V gives CDR1 LNHDA, CDR2 SQIVND (reference sequence). The CDR3 extends over 18 amino acids.

The CDR3: CSVEGLAGAPDTQYF. The CDR3 region has the DNA TGCAGCGTTGAAGGACTAGCGGGGGCCCCAGATACGCAGTATTTT. The J gene is TRBJ2-3, the V gene TRBV29-1; 12 bases align to TRBD2. This CDR3 is 15 amino acids long. J was trimmed by 4 bases and V by 1 base; bases with no gene match: 3. The germline CDR1 and CDR2 sequences are SQVTM and ANQGSEA.

This chain joins TRBV30 and TRBJ2-7; D gene uncertain. The germline gives CDR1 GTSNPN, CDR2 SVGIG (reference sequence). The CDR3 contains 12 residues. Trimming took off 0 bases at V and 5 bases at J, with 8 bases between the two ends. CDR3 sequence (DNA): TGTGCCTGGAGTGTTTTAGGGAACGAGCAGTACTTC. Encoded protein: CAWSVLGNEQYF.

V gene TRBV5-4 combines with J gene TRBJ2-7, with 9 bases aligning to TRBD1. The CDR3 has 14 residues. Germline V gene data show CDR1 as SGHNT and CDR2 as YYREEE (reference sequence). V lost 4 bases and J lost 3; bases outside the gene matches: 5. CDR3: CASSNGQGYYEQYF. The CDR3, as DNA: TGTGCCAGCAGCAACGGACAGGGGTACTACGAGCAGTACTTC.

The chain couples TRBV7-6 to TRBJ2-3; possibly TRBD2 for D (7 bases). The CDR3 is 15 residues long. The germline CDR1 and CDR2 sequences are SGHVS and FNYEAQ. V was clipped by 4 bases and J by 1 base, with 12 bases between them. The CDR3 DNA follows: TGTGCCAGCAGCTCCCCGGGGGGCGGCACAGATACGCAGTATTTT. Translation gives CASSSPGGGTDTQYF.

The V and J genes are TRBV4-1 and TRBJ2-3; D unclear. This CDR3 comprises 16 residues. Trimming took off 0 bases at V and 0 bases at J, with 10 bases between the two ends. Germline lookup yields CDR1 MGHRA and CDR2 YSYEKL. For the CDR3, the DNA is TGCGCCAGCAGCCAAGAAAGCAGTCCTAGCACAGATACGCAGTATTTT. It specifies CASSQESSPSTDTQYF.

The chain employs TRBV19 and TRBJ2-4, with D hard to call. In germline, CDR1 is LNHDA, CDR2 SQIVND (reference sequence). This CDR3 is 17 amino acids long. Deletions cut 2 bases from V and 8 bases from J, with 22 bases between. The CDR3: CASSIWGGDLLGDIQYF. CDR3 nucleotides: TGTGCCAGTAGTATATGGGGTGGAGACCTCCTAGGTGACATTCAGTACTTC. Using reference TRBV19 and TRBJ2-4 for the parts outside the CDR3, the full variable domain is DGGITQSPKYLFRKEGQNVTLSCEQNLNHDAMYWYRQDPGQGLRLIYYSQIVNDFQKGDIAEGYSVSREKKESFPLTVTSAQKNPTAFYLCASSIWGGDLLGDIQYFGAGTRLSVL.

The CDR3: CASSIDFRETGGAGANVLTF. CDR3 coding DNA: TGTGCCAGTAGTATAGATTTCCGCGAAACAGGGGGCGCTGGGGCCAACGTCCTGACTTTC. J is TRBJ2-6 and V is TRBV19; 9 bases match TRBD1. Germline assignment: CDR1 LNHDA and CDR2 SQIVND (reference sequence). The trim removed 0 bases at V and 2 bases at J, leaving 11 bases unmatched. The CDR3 extends over 20 amino acids.

The genes are TRBV18 and TRBJ2-5, with D perhaps TRBD1 or TRBD2 (5 bases each). This CDR3 spans 13 amino acids. V dropped 3 bases and J dropped 2 bases, with 7 bases sitting between them. CDR1 is KGHSH, CDR2 LQKENI, per germline. The CDR3 sequence: CASSPGPQETQYF. DNA for the CDR3: TGTGCCAGCTCACCGGGACCGCAAGAGACCCAGTACTTC. Variable domain in full (rest from reference TRBV18 and TRBJ2-5): NAGVMQNPRHLVRRRGQEARLRCSPMKGHSHVYWYRQLPEEGLKFMVYLQKENIIDESGMPKERFSAEFPKEGPSILRIQQVVRGDSAAYFCASSPGPQETQYFGPGTRLLVL.